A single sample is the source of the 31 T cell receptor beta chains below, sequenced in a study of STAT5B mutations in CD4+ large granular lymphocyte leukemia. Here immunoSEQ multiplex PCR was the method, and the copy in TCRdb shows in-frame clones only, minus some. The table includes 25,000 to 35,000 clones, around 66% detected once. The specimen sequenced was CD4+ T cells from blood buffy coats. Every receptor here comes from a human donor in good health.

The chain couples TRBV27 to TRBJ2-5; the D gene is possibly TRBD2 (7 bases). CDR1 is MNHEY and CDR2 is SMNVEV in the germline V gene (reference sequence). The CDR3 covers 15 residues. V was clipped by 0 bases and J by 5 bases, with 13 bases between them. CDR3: CASSLSRGGGETQYF. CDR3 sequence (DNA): TGTGCCAGCAGTTTATCAAGGGGGGGTGGGGAGACCCAGTACTTC.

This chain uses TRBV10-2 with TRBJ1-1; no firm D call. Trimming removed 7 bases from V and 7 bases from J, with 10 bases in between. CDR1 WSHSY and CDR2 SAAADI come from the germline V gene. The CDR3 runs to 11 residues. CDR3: CASTARSEAFF. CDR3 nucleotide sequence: TGCGCCAGCACCGCCAGGAGTGAAGCTTTCTTT.

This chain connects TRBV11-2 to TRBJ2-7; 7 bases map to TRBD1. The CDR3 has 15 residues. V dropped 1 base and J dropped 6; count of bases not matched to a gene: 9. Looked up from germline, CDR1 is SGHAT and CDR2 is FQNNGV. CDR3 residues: CASSLGYRDSREQYF. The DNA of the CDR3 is TGTGCCAGCAGCTTAGGTTACCGGGACAGTCGCGAGCAGTACTTC. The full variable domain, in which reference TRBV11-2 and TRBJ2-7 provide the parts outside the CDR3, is EAGVAQSPRYKIIEKRQSVAFWCNPISGHATLYWYQQILGQGPKLLIQFQNNGVVDDSQLPKDRFSAERLKGVDSTLKIQPAKLEDSAVYLCASSLGYRDSREQYFGPGTRLTVT.

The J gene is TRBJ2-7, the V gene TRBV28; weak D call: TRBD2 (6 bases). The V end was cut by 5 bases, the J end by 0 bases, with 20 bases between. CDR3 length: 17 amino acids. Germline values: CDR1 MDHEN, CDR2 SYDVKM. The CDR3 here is CASSIPLGGVHSYEQYF. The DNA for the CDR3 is TGTGCCAGCAGTATCCCCCTGGGGGGTGTACACTCCTACGAGCAGTACTTC.

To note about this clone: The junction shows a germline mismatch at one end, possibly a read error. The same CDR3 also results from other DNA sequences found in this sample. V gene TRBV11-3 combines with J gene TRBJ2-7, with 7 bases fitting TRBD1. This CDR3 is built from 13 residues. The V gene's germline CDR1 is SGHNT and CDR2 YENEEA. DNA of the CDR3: TGTGCCAGCAGCCTAGATCAGGGGGTCGAGCAGTACTTC. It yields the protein CASSLDQGVEQYF.

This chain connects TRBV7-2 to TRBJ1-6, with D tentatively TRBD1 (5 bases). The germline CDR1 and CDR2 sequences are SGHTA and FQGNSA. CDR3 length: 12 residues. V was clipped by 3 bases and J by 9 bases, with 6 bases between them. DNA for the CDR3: TGTGCCAGCAGCTTCGGGGGTTCACCCCTCCACTTT. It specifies CASSFGGSPLHF.

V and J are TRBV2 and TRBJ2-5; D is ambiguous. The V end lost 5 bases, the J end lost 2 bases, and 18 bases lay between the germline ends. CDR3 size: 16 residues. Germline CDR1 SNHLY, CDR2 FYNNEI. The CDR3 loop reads CASSPLVLKTQETQYF. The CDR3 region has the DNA TGTGCCAGCAGTCCTTTAGTACTTAAGACGCAAGAGACCCAGTACTTC.

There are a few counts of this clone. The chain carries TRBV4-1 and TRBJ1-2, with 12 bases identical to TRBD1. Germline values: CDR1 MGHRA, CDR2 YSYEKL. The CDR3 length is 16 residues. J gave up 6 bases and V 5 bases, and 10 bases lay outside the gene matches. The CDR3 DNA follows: TGCGCCAGCAGCATATCCGGGACAGGGGGCCGAAATGGCTACACCTTC. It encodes CASSISGTGGRNGYTF.

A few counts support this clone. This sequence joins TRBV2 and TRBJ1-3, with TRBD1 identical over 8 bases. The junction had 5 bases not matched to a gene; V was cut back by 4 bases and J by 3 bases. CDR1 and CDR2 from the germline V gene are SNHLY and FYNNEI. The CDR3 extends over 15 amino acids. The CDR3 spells CASSATGVGGNTIYF. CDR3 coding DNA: TGTGCCAGCAGTGCGACAGGGGTTGGTGGAAACACCATATATTTT.

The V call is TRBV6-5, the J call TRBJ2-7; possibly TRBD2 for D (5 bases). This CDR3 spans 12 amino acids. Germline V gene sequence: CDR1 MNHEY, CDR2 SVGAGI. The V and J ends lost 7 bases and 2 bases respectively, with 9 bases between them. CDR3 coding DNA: TGTGCCAGCAACGCGGGTCCCTACGAGCAGTACTTC. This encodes CASNAGPYEQYF.

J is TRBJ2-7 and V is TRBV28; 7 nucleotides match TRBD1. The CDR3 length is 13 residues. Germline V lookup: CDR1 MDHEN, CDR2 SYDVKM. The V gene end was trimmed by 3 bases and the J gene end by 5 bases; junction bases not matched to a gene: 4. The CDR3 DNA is TGTGCCAGCAGTTTGGGGGACAGAAACGAGCAGTACTTC. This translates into CASSLGDRNEQYF.

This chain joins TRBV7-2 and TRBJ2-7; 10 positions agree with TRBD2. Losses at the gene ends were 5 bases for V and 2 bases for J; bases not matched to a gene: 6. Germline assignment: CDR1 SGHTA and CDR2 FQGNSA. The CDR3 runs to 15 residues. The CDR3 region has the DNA TGTGCCAGCAGCACGGCCACTAGCGGGGCCTACGAGCAGTACTTC. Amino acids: CASSTATSGAYEQYF. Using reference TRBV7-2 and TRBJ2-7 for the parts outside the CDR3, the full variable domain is GAGVSQSPSNKVTEKGKDVELRCDPISGHTALYWYRQSLGQGLEFLIYFQGNSAPDKSGLPSDRFSAERTGGSVSTLTIQRTQQEDSAVYLCASSTATSGAYEQYFGPGTRLTVT.

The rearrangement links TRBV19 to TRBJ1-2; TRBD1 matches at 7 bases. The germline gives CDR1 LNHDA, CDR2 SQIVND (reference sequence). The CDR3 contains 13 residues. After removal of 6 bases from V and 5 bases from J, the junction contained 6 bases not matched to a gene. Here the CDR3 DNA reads TGTGCCAGTAGACCCATGACAGGGTATGGCTACACCTTC. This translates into CASRPMTGYGYTF.

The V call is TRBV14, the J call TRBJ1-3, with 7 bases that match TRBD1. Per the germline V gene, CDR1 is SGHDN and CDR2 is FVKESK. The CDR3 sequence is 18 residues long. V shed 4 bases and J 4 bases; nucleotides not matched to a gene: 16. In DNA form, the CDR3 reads TGTGCCAGCAGCCTACGCCCAAAGGGGGCCTTGAGGGGAAACACCATATATTTT. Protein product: CASSLRPKGALRGNTIYF.

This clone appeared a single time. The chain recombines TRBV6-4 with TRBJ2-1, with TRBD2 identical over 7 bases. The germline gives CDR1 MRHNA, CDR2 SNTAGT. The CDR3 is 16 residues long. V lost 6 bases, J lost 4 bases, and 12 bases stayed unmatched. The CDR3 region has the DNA TGTGCCAGCAGCACTTACGGGGGGAGCGCTTACAATGAGCAGTTCTTC. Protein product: CASSTYGGSAYNEQFF.

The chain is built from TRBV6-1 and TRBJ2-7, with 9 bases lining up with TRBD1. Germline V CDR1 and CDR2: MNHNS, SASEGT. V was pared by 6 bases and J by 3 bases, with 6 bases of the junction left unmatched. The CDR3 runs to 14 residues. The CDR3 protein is CASRTGTGNYEQYF. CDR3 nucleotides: TGTGCCAGCAGAACCGGGACAGGGAACTACGAGCAGTACTTC.

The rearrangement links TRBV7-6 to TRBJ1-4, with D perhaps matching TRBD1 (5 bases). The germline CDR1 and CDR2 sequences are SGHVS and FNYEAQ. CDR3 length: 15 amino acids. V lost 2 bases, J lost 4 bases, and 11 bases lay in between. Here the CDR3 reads CASSLSGTLNEKLFF. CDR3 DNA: TGTGCCAGCAGCTTATCGGGGACCCTTAATGAAAAACTGTTTTTT. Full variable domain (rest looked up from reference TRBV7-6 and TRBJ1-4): GAGVSQSPRYKVTKRGQDVALRCDPISGHVSLYWYRQALGQGPEFLTYFNYEAQQDKSGLPNDRFSAERPEGSISTLTIQRTEQRDSAMYRCASSLSGTLNEKLFFGSGTQLSVL.

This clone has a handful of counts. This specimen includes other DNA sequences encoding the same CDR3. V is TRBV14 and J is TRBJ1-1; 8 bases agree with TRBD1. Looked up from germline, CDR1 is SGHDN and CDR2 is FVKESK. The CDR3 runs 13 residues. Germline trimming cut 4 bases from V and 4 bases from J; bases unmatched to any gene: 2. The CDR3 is CASSLGQGTEAFF. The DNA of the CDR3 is TGTGCCAGCAGCCTCGGACAGGGCACTGAAGCTTTCTTT.

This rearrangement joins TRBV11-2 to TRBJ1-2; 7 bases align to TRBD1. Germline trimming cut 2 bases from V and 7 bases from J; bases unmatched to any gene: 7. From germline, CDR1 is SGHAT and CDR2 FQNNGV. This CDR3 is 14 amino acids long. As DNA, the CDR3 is TGTGCCAGCAGCTTACGACAGGGTCAGGGTGGCTACACCTTC. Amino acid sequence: CASSLRQGQGGYTF.

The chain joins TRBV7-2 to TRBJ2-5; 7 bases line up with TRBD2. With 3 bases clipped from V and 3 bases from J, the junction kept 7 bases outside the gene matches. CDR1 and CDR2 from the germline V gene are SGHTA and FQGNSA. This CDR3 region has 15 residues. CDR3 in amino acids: CASSLGGLGKETQYF. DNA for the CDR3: TGTGCCAGCAGCTTGGGGGGGTTGGGAAAAGAGACCCAGTACTTC.

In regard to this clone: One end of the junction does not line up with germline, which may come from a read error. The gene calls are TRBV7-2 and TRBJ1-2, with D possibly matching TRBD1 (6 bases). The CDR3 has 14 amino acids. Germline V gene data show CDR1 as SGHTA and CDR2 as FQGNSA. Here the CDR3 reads CASSPRQGSYGYTF. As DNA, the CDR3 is TGTGCTAGCAGCCCTCGTCAGGGGTCGTATGGCTACACCTTC.

The CDR3 nucleotides read TGTGCCAGCAGCTTAGTACAGAGCAACACCGGGGAGCTGTTTTTT. It codes for CASSLVQSNTGELFF. V gene TRBV7-6 combines with J gene TRBJ2-2; D gene unclear. There are 15 residues in the CDR3. Per the germline V gene, CDR1 is SGHVS and CDR2 is FNYEAQ. Trimming took 1 base from V and 2 from J, leaving 8 bases between them.

CDR3 sequence: CASTKTGTDTQYF. CDR3 in DNA: TGTGCCAGCACCAAGACAGGGACAGATACGCAGTATTTT. This rearrangement joins TRBV6-6 to TRBJ2-3; 7 nucleotides agree with TRBD1. In germline, CDR1 is MNHNY, CDR2 SVGAGI (reference sequence). V shed 7 bases and J 3 bases; nucleotides not matched to a gene: 4. The CDR3 has 13 amino acids.

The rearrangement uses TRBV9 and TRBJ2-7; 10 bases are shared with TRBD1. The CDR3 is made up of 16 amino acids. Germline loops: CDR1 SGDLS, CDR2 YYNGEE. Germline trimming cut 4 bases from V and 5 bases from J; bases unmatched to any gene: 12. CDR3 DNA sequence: TGTGCCAGCAGCCCCTCGCCCGGGACAGGGGACAACGAGCAGTACTTC. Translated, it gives CASSPSPGTGDNEQYF.

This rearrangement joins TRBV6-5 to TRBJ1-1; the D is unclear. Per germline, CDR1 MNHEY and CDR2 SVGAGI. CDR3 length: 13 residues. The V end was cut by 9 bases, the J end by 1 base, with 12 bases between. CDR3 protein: CASTSAGNTEAFF. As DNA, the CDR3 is TGTGCCAGTACTTCCGCGGGGAACACTGAAGCTTTCTTT.

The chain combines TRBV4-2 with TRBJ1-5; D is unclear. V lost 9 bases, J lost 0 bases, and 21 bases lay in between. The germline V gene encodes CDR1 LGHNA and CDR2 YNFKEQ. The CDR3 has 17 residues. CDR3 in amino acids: CARPTLRNSNSNQPQHF. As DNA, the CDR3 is TGTGCCAGGCCCACCCTTCGGAACTCGAATAGCAATCAGCCCCAGCATTTT.

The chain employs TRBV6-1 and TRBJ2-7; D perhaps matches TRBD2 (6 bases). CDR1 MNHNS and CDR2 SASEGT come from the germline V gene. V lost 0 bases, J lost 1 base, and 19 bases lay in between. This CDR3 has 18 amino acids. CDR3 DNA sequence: TGTGCCAGCAGTGAAGCGCTTCGGAGGGCCCGCGCATCCTACGAGCAGTACTTC. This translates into CASSEALRRARASYEQYF.

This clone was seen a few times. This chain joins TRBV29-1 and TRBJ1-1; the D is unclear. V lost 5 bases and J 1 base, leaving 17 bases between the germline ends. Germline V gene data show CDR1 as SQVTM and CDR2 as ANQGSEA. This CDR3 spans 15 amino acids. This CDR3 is CSVKGTGSTNTEAFF. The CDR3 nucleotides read TGCAGCGTTAAGGGCACGGGCAGTACGAACACTGAAGCTTTCTTT.

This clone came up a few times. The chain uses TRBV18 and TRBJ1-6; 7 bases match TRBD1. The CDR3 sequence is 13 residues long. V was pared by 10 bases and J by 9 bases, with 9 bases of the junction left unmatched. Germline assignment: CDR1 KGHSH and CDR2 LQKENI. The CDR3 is CATKDRVASPLHF. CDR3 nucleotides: TGTGCCACCAAAGACAGGGTGGCTTCACCCCTCCACTTT. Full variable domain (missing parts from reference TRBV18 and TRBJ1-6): NAGVMQNPRHLVRRRGQEARLRCSPMKGHSHVYWYRQLPEEGLKFMVYLQKENIIDESGMPKERFSAEFPKEGPSILRIQQVVRGDSAAYFCATKDRVASPLHFGNGTRLTVT.

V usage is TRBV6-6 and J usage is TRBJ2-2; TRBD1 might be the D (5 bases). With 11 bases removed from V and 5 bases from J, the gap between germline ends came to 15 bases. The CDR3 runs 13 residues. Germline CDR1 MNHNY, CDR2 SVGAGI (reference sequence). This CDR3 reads CAFRADPTGELFF. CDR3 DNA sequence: TGTGCCTTCAGGGCAGACCCTACCGGGGAGCTGTTTTTT.

The CDR3 spells CASDRANTEAFF. In DNA, the CDR3 is TGTGCCAGTGACAGAGCGAACACTGAAGCTTTCTTT. The J gene is TRBJ1-1, the V gene TRBV6-1; D perhaps matches TRBD1 (5 bases). Deletions cut 9 bases from V and 1 base from J, with 9 bases between. The CDR3 totals 12 residues. In germline, CDR1 is MNHNS, CDR2 SASEGT.